The following is a T cell receptor beta chain sequence with its context. The sample is drawn from a study of OX40 agonist ivuxolimab in advanced cancers. Libraries were prepared by immunoSEQ multiplex PCR; TCRdb keeps only in-frame clonotypes and omits some of them. The sample shows 68,000 or so clones, roughly 80% of them seen only once. The sequencing here drew on CD4+ or CD8+ T cells sorted from blood, taken in a trial of the OX40 agonist ivuxolimab. This receptor was taken from an adult with an advanced solid tumor such as melanoma, head and neck, liver or kidney cancer.

CDR3 nucleotide sequence: TGTGCCAGCAGCCTTGGGACAGGGGGCACAGATACGCAGTATTTT. It encodes CASSLGTGGTDTQYF. This chain joins TRBV13 and TRBJ2-3; 10 nucleotides agree with TRBD1. Germline V gene sequence: CDR1 PRHDT, CDR2 FYEKMQ (reference sequence). V shed 5 bases, J shed 1 base, and the junction held 3 bases outside the gene matches. This CDR3 spans 15 amino acids.